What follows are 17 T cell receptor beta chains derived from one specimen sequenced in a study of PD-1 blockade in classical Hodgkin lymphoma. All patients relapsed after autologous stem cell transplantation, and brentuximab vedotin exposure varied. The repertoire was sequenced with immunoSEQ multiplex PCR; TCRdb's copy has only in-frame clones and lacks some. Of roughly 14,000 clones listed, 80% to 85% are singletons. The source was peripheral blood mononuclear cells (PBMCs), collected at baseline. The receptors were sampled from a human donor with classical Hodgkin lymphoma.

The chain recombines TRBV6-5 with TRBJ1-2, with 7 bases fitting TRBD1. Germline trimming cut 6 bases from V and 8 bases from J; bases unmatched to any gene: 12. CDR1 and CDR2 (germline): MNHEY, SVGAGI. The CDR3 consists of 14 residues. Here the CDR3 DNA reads TGTGCCAGCAGAAGCGAGACGACAGGGAGAGGCTACACCTTC. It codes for CASRSETTGRGYTF.

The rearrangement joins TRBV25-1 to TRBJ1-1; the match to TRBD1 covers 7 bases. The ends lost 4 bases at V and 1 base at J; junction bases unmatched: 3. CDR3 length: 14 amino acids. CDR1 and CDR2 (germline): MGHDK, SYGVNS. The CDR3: CASSGWTGNTEAFF. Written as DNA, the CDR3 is TGTGCCAGCAGTGGCTGGACAGGGAACACTGAAGCTTTCTTT.

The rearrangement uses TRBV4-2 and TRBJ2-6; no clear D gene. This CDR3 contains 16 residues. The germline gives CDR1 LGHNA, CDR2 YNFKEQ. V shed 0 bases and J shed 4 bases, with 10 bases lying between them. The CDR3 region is CASSQDIEQGANVLTF. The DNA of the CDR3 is TGTGCCAGCAGCCAAGATATCGAGCAAGGGGCCAACGTCCTGACTTTC.

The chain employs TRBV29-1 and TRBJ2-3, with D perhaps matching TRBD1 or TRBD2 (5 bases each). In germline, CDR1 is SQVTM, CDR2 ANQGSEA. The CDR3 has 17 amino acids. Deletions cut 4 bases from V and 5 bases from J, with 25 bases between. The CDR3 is CSVVTEVGVNRGDTQYF. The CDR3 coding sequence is TGCAGCGTTGTCACCGAAGTAGGGGTCAACCGGGGAGATACGCAGTATTTT.

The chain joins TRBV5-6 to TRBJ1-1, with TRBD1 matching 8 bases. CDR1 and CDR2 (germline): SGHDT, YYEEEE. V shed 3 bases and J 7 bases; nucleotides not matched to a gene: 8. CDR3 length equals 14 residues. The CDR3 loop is CASSSPGQAGEAFF. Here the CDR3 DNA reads TGTGCCAGCAGCTCCCCGGGACAGGCGGGTGAAGCTTTCTTT.

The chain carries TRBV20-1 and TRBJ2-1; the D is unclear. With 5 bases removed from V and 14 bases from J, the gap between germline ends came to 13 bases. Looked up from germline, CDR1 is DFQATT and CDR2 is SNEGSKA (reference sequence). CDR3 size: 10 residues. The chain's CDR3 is CSAPERVEFF. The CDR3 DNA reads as TGCAGTGCTCCAGAGCGCGTGGAGTTCTTC.

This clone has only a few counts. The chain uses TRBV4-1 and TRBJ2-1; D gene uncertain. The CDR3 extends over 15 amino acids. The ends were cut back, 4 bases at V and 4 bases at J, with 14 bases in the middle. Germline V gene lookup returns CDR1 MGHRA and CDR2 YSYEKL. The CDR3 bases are TGCGCCAGCAGCCTTTACCACAGTGGGTACAATGAGCAGTTCTTC. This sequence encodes CASSLYHSGYNEQFF.

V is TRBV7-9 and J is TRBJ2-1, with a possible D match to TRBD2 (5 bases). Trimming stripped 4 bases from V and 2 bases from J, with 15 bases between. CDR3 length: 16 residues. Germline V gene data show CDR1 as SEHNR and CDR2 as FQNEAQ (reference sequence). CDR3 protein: CASSSGLLRAYNEQFF. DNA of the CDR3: TGTGCCAGCAGCTCCGGACTCTTAAGGGCCTACAATGAGCAGTTCTTC.

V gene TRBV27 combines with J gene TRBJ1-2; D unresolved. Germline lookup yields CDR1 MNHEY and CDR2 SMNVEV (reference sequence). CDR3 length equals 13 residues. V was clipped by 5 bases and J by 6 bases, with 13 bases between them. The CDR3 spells CASSGRPNDGYTF. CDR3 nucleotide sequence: TGTGCCAGCAGTGGACGCCCAAATGATGGCTACACCTTC.

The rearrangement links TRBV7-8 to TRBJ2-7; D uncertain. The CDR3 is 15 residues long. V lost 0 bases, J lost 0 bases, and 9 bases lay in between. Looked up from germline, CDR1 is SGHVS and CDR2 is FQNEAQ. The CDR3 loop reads CASSLAGSSSYEQYF. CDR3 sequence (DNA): TGTGCCAGCAGCTTAGCTGGCAGTAGCTCCTACGAGCAGTACTTC. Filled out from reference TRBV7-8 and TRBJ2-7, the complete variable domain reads GAGVSQSPRYKVAKRGQDVALRCDPISGHVSLFWYQQALGQGPEFLTYFQNEAQLDKSGLPSDRFFAERPEGSVSTLKIQRTQQEDSAVYLCASSLAGSSSYEQYFGPGTRLTVT.

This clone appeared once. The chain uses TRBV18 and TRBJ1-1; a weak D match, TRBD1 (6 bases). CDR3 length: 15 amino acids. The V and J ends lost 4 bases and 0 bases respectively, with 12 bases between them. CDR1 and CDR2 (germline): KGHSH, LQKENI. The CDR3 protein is CASSHSQGMNTEAFF. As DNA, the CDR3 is TGTGCCAGCTCACACTCACAGGGTATGAACACTGAAGCTTTCTTT.

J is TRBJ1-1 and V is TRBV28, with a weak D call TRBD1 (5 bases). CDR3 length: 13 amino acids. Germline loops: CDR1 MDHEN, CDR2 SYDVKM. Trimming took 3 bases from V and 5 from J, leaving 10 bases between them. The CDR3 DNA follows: TGTGCCAGCAGTTTGTGGGGGAGGACTGAAGCTTTCTTT. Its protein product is CASSLWGRTEAFF.

The CDR3 DNA is TGCGCCAGCAGCTTGGGGGAAGCAACCTACGAGCAGTACTTC. Its translation: CASSLGEATYEQYF. J is TRBJ2-7 and V is TRBV5-1; D unresolved. The CDR3 has 14 residues. V was clipped by 0 bases and J by 2 bases, with 9 bases between them. Germline CDR1 reads SGHRS; CDR2 reads YFSETQ.

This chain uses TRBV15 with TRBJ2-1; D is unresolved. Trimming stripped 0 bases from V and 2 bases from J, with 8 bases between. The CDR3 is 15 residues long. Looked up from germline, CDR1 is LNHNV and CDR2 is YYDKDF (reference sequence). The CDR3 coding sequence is TGTGCCACCAGCAGAGACCGGATCACCTACAATGAGCAGTTCTTC. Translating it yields CATSRDRITYNEQFF.

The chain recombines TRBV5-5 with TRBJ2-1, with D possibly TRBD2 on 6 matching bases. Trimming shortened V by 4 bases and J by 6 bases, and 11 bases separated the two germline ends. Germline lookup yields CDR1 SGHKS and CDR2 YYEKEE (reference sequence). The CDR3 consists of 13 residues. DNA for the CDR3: TGTGCCAGCAGCCCGCTAGCGCTCAATGAGCAGTTCTTC. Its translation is CASSPLALNEQFF.

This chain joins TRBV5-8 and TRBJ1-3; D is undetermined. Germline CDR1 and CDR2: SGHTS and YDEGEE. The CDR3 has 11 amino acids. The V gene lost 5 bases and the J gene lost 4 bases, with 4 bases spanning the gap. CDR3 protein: CASSQGNTIYF. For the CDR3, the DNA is TGTGCCAGCAGTCAGGGAAACACCATATATTTT.

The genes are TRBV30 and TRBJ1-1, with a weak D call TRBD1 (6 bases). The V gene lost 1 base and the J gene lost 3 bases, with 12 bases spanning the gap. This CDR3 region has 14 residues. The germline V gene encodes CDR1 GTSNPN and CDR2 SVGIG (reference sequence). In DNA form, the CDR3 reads TGTGCCTGGAGTGCCGGGACACTCCACACTGAAGCTTTCTTT. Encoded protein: CAWSAGTLHTEAFF.